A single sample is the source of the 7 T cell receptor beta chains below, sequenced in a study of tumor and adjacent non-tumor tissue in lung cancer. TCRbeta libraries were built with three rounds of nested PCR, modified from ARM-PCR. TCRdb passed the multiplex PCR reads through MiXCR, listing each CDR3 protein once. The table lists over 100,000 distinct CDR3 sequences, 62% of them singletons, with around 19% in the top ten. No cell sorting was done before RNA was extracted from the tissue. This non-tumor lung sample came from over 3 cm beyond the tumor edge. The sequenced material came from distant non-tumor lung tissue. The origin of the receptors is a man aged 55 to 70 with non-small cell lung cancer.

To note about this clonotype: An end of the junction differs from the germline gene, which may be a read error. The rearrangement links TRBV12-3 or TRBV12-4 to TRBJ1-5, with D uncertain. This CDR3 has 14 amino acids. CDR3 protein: CASSPGGIYQPRHF. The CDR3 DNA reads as TGTGCCAGCAGCCCCGGCGGAATCTATCAGCCCCGGCATTTT.

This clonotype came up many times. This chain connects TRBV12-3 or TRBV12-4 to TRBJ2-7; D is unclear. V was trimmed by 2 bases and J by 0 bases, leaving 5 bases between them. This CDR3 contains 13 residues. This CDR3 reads CASSLRSSYEQYF. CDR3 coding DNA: TGTGCCAGCAGTTTACGAAGCTCCTACGAGCAGTACTTC.

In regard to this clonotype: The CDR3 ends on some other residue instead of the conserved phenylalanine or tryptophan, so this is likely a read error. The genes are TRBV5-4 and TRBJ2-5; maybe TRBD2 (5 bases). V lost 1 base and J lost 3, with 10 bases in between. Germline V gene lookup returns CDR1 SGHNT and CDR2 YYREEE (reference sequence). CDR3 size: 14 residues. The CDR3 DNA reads TGTGCCAGCAGCTTGTGTGGTAGCGAAGAGACCCAGTACGTC. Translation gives CASSLCGSEETQYV.

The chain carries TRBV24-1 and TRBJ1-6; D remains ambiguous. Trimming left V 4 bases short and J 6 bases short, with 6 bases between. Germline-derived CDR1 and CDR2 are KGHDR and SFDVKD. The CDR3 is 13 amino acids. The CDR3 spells CATSEYSNSPLHF. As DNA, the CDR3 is TGTGCCACCAGTGAATACAGTAATTCACCCCTCCACTTT.

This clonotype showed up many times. The CDR3, as DNA: TGCAGTGCTATTTTGCGGGGGGGCTACGAGCAGTACTTC. It specifies CSAILRGGYEQYF. The rearrangement links TRBV20-1 to TRBJ2-7, with TRBD2 matching over 9 bases. This CDR3 is 13 amino acids long. J lost 3 bases, V lost 4 bases, and 4 bases had no gene match. Germline CDR1 is DFQATT and CDR2 is SNEGSKA (reference sequence).

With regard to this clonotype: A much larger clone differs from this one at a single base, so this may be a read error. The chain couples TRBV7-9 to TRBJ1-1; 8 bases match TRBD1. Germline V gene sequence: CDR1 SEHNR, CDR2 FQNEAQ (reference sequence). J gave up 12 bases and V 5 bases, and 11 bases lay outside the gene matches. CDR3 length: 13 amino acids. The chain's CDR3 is CASSLQGDGPTFF. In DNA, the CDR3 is TGTGCCAGCAGCCTACAGGGGGACGGCCCGACTTTCTTT.

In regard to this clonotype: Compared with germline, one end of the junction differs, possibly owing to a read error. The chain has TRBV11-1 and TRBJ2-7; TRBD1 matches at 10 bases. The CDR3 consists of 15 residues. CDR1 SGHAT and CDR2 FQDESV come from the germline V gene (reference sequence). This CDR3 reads CASSSAGQGRYERHF. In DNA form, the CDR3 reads TGTGCCAGCAGCAGCGCGGGACAGGGGCGCTACGAGCGGCACTTC.